The 7 T cell receptor beta chains below were found in one sample sequenced in a study of T cell responses to AZD1222 COVID-19 vaccine. Produced via immunoSEQ multiplex PCR; TCRdb's table is partial and in-frame only. The sample yields more than 140,000 clones, about nine tenths seen once. The sequencing here drew on peripheral blood, taken on day 0 of AZD1222 vaccination. The receptors derive from an adult in good health.

This chain connects TRBV3-1 (or the pseudogene TRBV3-2) to TRBJ2-3, with 7 bases lining up with TRBD1. Per the germline V gene, CDR1 is LGHDT and CDR2 is YNNKEL (reference sequence). The J segment lost 1 base and the V segment lost 4 bases, leaving 5 bases of the junction unmatched. CDR3 length: 15 residues. This chain's CDR3 is CASSLGGQGTDTQYF. The CDR3 nucleotides read TGTGCCAGCAGCCTAGGAGGACAGGGCACAGATACGCAGTATTTT.

The chain is built from TRBV24-1 and TRBJ2-3; D might be TRBD2 (6 bases). The V end lost 6 bases, the J end lost 5 bases, and 14 bases lay between the germline ends. Germline V gene sequence: CDR1 KGHDR, CDR2 SFDVKD. This CDR3 is 14 amino acids long. The CDR3: CATSYGGGLDTQYF. In nucleotides, the CDR3 is TGTGCCACCAGTTACGGGGGAGGATTAGATACGCAGTATTTT.

The chain uses TRBV29-1 and TRBJ2-1, with TRBD2 matching over 8 bases. The CDR3 is made up of 14 amino acids. V lost 6 bases, J lost 12 bases, and 16 bases stayed unmatched. CDR1 and CDR2 from the germline V gene are SQVTM and ANQGSEA. The CDR3 region is CSVVGGGRRGLQFF. CDR3 nucleotides: TGCAGCGTCGTCGGGGGGGGCAGAAGGGGATTGCAGTTCTTC.

This rearrangement joins TRBV6-6 to TRBJ1-1; D gene uncertain. CDR3 length: 14 amino acids. Looked up from germline, CDR1 is MNHNY and CDR2 is SVGAGI (reference sequence). Trimming removed 6 bases at V and 3 bases at J, with 14 bases between. The CDR3 loop reads CASRGKVDDTEAFF. The CDR3 region has the DNA TGTGCCAGCAGGGGGAAGGTGGATGACACTGAAGCTTTCTTT.

V gene TRBV6-5 combines with J gene TRBJ2-7; D is ambiguous. CDR1 is MNHEY, CDR2 SVGAGI, per germline. V gave up 0 bases and J gave up 9 bases, with 18 bases separating them. This CDR3 has 15 residues. CDR3 nucleotide sequence: TGTGCCAGCAGTTACTCGTCCCAAAACCCGTTCGGGCAGTACTTC. It encodes CASSYSSQNPFGQYF.

The chain is built from TRBV19 and TRBJ2-7; 10 nucleotides agree with TRBD1. The CDR3 totals 15 residues. V dropped 5 bases and J dropped 6; count of bases not matched to a gene: 10. The germline CDR1 and CDR2 sequences are LNHDA and SQIVND (reference sequence). The DNA for the CDR3 is TGTGCCAGTAGTGGCACGGGACAGGGGAGGGCCGAGCAGTACTTC. This gives the protein CASSGTGQGRAEQYF.

This chain joins TRBV6-5 and TRBJ1-2; no definite D call. The CDR3 totals 13 residues. Trimming removed 5 bases from V and 5 bases from J, with 12 bases in between. The V gene's germline CDR1 is MNHEY and CDR2 SVGAGI. The CDR3 sequence is CASSPDSYYGYTF. The CDR3 DNA reads TGTGCCAGCAGTCCGGACTCGTATTATGGCTACACCTTC.